The sample holds a few counts of the clone carrying this T cell receptor beta chain. Sequenced by immunoSEQ multiplex PCR; TCRdb stores in-frame clones only, minus some. The top ten hold 5.5% to 7% of the sample, which has 65,000 to 70,000 clones, 79% seen once. The sample comes from a study of blood T cell repertoires in COVID-19. CDR3 size: 14 residues. Germline V lookup: CDR1 MNHNY, CDR2 SVGAGI (reference sequence). V was pared by 2 bases and J by 7 bases, with 14 bases between. Sequencing was carried out using peripheral blood. The J gene is TRBJ1-1, the V gene TRBV6-6; possible D gene TRBD1, 5 bases. This clonotype originated in a woman in her sixties or seventies with acute or convalescent COVID-19. DNA of the CDR3: TGTGCCAGCAGTTACCTCCCGGGGGAGGGTGAAGCTTTCTTT. Its protein product is CASSYLPGEGEAFF.